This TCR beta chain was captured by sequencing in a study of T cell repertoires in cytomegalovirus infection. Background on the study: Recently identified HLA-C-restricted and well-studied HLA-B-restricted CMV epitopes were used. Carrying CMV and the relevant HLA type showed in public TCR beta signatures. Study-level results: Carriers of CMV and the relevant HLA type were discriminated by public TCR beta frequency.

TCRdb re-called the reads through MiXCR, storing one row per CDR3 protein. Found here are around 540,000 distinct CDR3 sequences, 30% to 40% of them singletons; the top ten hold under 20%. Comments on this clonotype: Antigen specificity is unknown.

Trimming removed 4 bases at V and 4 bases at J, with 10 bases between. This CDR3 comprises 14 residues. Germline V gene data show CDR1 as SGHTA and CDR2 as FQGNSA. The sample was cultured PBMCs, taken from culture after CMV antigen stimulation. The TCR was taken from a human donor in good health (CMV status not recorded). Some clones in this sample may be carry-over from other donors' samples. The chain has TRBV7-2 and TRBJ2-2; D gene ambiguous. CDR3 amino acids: CASSYMSPTGELFF. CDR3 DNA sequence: TGTGCCAGCAGCTACATGTCACCCACCGGGGAGCTGTTTTTT.